Presented here are 14 T cell receptor beta chains from one specimen sequenced in a study of CD8 T cells in Susac syndrome. The RNA, about 0.45 to 1 ug, was put through reverse transcription using random hexamers. TCRdb ran MiXCR on the immunoSEQ multiplex PCR reads and lists one entry per CDR3 protein. Of 150,000 to 200,000 distinct CDR3 sequences listed, under 95% are singletons. Sequencing used CD4+ T cells from PBMCs. All receptors derive from a human donor with multiple sclerosis.

Comments on this clonotype: An end of the junction differs from the germline gene, which may be a read error. This chain joins TRBV18 and TRBJ2-7; 10 bases are shared with TRBD1. Germline V gene lookup returns CDR1 KGHSH and CDR2 LQKENI. CDR3 length: 13 residues. The CDR3 DNA reads as TGTGCCAGCTCACCACGGGACAGGGGTGGACGGCAGTTC. This encodes CASSPRDRGGRQF.

The CDR3 DNA reads as TGCGCCAGCAGCTTGGGCGGCGGAGGGAGAGATACGCAGTATTTT. It codes for CASSLGGGGRDTQYF. The rearrangement links TRBV5-1 to TRBJ2-3, with a tentative D call TRBD2 (6 bases). The germline V and J ends were trimmed by 0 bases and 5 bases, with 13 bases remaining between them. The CDR3 consists of 15 residues. Germline V gene lookup returns CDR1 SGHRS and CDR2 YFSETQ.

The rearrangement links TRBV10-2 to TRBJ2-7, with TRBD2 matching 8 bases. With 6 bases clipped from V and 7 bases from J, the junction kept 8 bases outside the gene matches. Germline V gives CDR1 WSHSY, CDR2 SAAADI. The CDR3 has 13 amino acids. The CDR3 is CASRSDKREEQYF. Written as DNA, the CDR3 is TGCGCCAGCAGATCCGACAAGCGGGAGGAGCAGTACTTC.

This chain links TRBV6-5 with TRBJ1-4; D gene uncertain. Germline V CDR1 and CDR2: MNHEY, SVGAGI. With 3 bases removed from V and 2 bases from J, the gap between germline ends came to 10 bases. CDR3 length: 15 residues. The CDR3 nucleotides read TGTGCCAGCAGTTATTATGCGGGCACTAATGAAAAACTGTTTTTT. It is translated as CASSYYAGTNEKLFF.

The chain couples TRBV30 to TRBJ1-4, with a weak D call TRBD1 (5 bases). V lost 1 base and J 7 bases, leaving 19 bases between the germline ends. The germline V gene has CDR1 GTSNPN and CDR2 SVGIG (reference sequence). This CDR3 region has 16 residues. Here the CDR3 reads CAWSAVGRTGGEKLFF. In DNA form, the CDR3 reads TGTGCCTGGAGTGCTGTAGGGCGGACCGGGGGTGAAAAACTGTTTTTT.

V usage is TRBV5-6 and J usage is TRBJ2-3; tentatively, D is TRBD2 (6 bases). Per germline, CDR1 SGHDT and CDR2 YYEEEE. Between the trimmed V and J ends, which lost 1 base and 5 bases, there was a span of 20 bases. CDR3 length: 17 residues. CDR3 in amino acids: CASSLRLLRGAGDTQYF. CDR3 nucleotide sequence: TGTGCCAGCAGCTTGCGGTTGTTGCGGGGCGCGGGAGATACGCAGTATTTT.

The chain uses TRBV7-6 and TRBJ2-7, with TRBD1 matching over 7 bases. Germline V CDR1 and CDR2: SGHVS, FNYEAQ. The CDR3 totals 14 residues. V shed 5 bases and J 5 bases; nucleotides not matched to a gene: 9. The CDR3 DNA reads as TGTGCCAGCAGCCGGACCGGGACAGACCACGAGCAGTACTTC. Its translation is CASSRTGTDHEQYF.

This chain connects TRBV20-1 to TRBJ1-4; D is possibly TRBD1 (5 bases). Trimming took off 3 bases at V and 6 bases at J, with 11 bases between the two ends. CDR1 is DFQATT and CDR2 is SNEGSKA in the germline V gene (reference sequence). The CDR3 totals 13 residues. CDR3 nucleotide sequence: TGCAGTGCTAGCCCGCAGGGATATGAAAAACTGTTTTTT. This encodes CSASPQGYEKLFF.

CDR3 DNA: TGTGCCAGCAGTCCCCCTCCCTATTCTCCCTTATACGAGCAGTACTTC. It yields the protein CASSPPPYSPLYEQYF. The chain couples TRBV12-3 or TRBV12-4 to TRBJ2-7; D call uncertain. V lost 5 bases to trimming and J lost 4 bases, with 21 bases between them. The CDR3 sequence is 16 residues long.

The genes are TRBV7-2 and TRBJ2-2; 8 bases map to TRBD1. Germline V gene lookup returns CDR1 SGHTA and CDR2 FQGNSA. Trimming cost V 4 bases and J 5 bases; bases outside gene matches: 6. The CDR3 is 15 amino acids. The CDR3 here is CASSSDRGWTGELFF. The CDR3 nucleotides are TGTGCCAGCAGCTCAGACAGGGGATGGACCGGGGAGCTGTTTTTT.

V usage is TRBV30 and J usage is TRBJ1-5; a weak D match, TRBD1 (6 bases). Trimming cost V 0 bases and J 0 bases, with 15 bases left between them. The length of the CDR3 is 17 residues. The germline gives CDR1 GTSNPN, CDR2 SVGIG (reference sequence). The CDR3 coding sequence is TGTGCCTGGAGTGTAGGTGGGGGGCCCCTTAGCAATCAGCCCCAGCATTTT. Amino acid sequence: CAWSVGGGPLSNQPQHF.

On this clonotype: At one of its ends the junction is not consistent with the germline gene, which may arise from a read error. CDR3 region: CASSLTVGRWNTEVFF. CDR3 DNA sequence: TGTGCCAGCAGCCTAACCGTGGGACGGTGGAACACTGAAGTTTTCTTT. The chain is built from TRBV7-2 and TRBJ1-1; possibly TRBD1 for D (5 bases). This CDR3 region has 16 residues. Germline lookup yields CDR1 SGHTA and CDR2 FQGNSA.

CDR3 sequence: CASSLKAGSADTQYF. In nucleotides, the CDR3 is TGTGCCAGCAGCTTGAAAGCGGGAAGCGCAGATACGCAGTATTTT. The chain employs TRBV13 and TRBJ2-3; TRBD2 agrees at 7 bases. Per germline, CDR1 PRHDT and CDR2 FYEKMQ (reference sequence). V lost 3 bases, J lost 4 bases, and 7 bases stayed unmatched. CDR3 size: 15 residues.

CDR3 nucleotides: TGTGCCTGGAGACGGGGGCTCCTGCCGGTCAATGAGCAGTTCTTC. Its protein product is CAWRRGLLPVNEQFF. This chain links TRBV30 with TRBJ2-1; perhaps D is TRBD1 or TRBD2 (6 bases each). CDR3 length: 15 amino acids. Germline V gene lookup returns CDR1 GTSNPN and CDR2 SVGIG (reference sequence). Deletions cut 3 bases from V and 6 bases from J, with 18 bases between.